This TCR beta chain is from a study of blood T cells in healthy people across ages. Findings and limits, study-wide: The study regarded diversity estimates from one million T cells as underestimates.

Germline assignment: CDR1 KGHDR and CDR2 SFDVKD. This CDR3 is built from 13 residues. Trimming cost V 4 bases and J 5 bases; bases outside gene matches: 3. A sample-barcoded 5' primer and a J-beta primer mix were used in a second PCR of roughly 6 to 11 cycles. From the 5' RACE reads, TCRdb called clonotypes with MiXCR, one entry per CDR3 protein. The table includes around 800,000 distinct CDR3 sequences, 46% detected once. A note on this clonotype: Its specificity is unknown.

The J gene is TRBJ2-7, the V gene TRBV24-1; 8 bases align to TRBD2. The TCR was taken from a man older than 75 in good health. The specimen sequenced was blood. CDR3 amino acids: CATSEPGRDEQYF. In nucleotides, the CDR3 is TGTGCCACCAGTGAGCCCGGGAGGGACGAGCAGTACTTC.